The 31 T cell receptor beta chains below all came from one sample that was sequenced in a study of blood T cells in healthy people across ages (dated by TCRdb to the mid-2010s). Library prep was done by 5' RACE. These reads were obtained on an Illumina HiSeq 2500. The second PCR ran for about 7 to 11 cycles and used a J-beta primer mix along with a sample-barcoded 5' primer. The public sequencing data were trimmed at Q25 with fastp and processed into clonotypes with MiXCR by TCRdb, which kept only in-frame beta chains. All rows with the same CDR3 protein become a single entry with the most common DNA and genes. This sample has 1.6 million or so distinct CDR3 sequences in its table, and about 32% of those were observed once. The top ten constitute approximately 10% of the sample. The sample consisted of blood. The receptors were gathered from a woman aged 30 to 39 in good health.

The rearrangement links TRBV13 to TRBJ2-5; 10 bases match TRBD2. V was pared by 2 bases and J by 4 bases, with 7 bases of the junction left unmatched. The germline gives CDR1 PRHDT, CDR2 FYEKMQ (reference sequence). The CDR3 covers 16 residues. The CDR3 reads CASSLSQRGGRETQYF. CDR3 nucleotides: TGTGCCAGCAGCTTATCACAGCGGGGGGGCCGAGAGACCCAGTACTTC.

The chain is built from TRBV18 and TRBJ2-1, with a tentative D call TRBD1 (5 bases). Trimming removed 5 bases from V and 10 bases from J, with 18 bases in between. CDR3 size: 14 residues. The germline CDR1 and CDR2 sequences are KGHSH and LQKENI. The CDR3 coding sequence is TGTGCCAGCTCAGCGCCAGGGCTTCCTGGGGAGCAGTTCTTC. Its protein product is CASSAPGLPGEQFF.

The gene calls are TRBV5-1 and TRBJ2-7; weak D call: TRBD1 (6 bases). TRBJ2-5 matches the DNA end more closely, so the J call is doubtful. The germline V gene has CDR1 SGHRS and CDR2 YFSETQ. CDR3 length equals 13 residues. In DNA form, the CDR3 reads TGCGCCAGCAGAACAGGGAGTAGAGAGACCCAGTACTTC. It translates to CASRTGSRETQYF.

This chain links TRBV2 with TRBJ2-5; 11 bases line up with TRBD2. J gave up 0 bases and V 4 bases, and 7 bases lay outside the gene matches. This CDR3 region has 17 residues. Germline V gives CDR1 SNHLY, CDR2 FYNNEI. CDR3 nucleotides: TGTGCCAGCAGTGTAATAGCGGGAGGGCCGGACCAAGAGACCCAGTACTTC. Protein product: CASSVIAGGPDQETQYF. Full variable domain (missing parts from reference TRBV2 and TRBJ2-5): EPEVTQTPSHQVTQMGQEVILRCVPISNHLYFYWYRQILGQKVEFLVSFYNNEISEKSEIFDDQFSVERPDGSNFTLKIRSTKLEDSAMYFCASSVIAGGPDQETQYFGPGTRLLVL.

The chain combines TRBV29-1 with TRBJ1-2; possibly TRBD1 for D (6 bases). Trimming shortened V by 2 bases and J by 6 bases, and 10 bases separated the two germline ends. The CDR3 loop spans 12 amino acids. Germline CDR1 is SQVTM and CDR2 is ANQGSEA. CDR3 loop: CSVERTANGYTF. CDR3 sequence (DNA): TGCAGCGTTGAACGGACAGCCAATGGCTACACCTTC.

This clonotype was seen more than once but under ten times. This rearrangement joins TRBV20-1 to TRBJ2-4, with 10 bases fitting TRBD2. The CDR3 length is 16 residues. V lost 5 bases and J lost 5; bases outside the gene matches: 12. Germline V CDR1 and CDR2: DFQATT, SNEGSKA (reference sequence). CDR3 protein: CSAPLTSGWYQNIQYF. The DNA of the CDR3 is TGCAGTGCTCCTCTGACTAGCGGGTGGTACCAAAACATTCAGTACTTC.

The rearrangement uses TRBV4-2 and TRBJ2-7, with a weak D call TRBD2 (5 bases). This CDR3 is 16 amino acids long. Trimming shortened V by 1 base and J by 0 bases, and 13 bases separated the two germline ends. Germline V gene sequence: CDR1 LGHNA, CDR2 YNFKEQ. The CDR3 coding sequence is TGTGCCAGCAGCCAAGTGGAAGCGGATCGCTCCTACGAGCAGTACTTC. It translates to CASSQVEADRSYEQYF.

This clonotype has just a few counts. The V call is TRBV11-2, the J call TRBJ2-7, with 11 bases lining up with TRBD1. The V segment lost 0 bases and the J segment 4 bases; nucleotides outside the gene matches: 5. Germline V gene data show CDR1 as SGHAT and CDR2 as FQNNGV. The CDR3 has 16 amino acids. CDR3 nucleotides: TGTGCCAGCAGCTTAGATTTAGGGACAGGGGGATACGAGCAGTACTTC. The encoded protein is CASSLDLGTGGYEQYF.

The CDR3 sequence: CASSLGQGVDAQYF. CDR3 sequence (DNA): TGCGCCAGCAGCTTGGGGCAGGGAGTTGATGCGCAGTATTTT. The chain recombines TRBV5-1 with TRBJ2-3; the D gene could be TRBD1 or TRBD2 (5 bases each). CDR1 SGHRS and CDR2 YFSETQ come from the germline V gene. The CDR3 is 14 residues long. Trimming removed 0 bases at V and 10 bases at J, with 15 bases between.

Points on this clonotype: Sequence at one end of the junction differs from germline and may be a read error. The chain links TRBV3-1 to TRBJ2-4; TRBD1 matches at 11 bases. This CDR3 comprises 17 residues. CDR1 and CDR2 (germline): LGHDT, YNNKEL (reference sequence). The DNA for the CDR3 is TGTGCCAGCAACCAATTCGGGACAGGGGGTACCAAAAACATTCAGTACTTC. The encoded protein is CASNQFGTGGTKNIQYF.

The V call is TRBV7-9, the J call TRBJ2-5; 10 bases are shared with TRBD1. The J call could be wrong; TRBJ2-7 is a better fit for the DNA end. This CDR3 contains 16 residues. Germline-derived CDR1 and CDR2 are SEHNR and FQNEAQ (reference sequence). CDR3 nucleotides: TGTGCCAGCAGCTTAGCTACTGACAGGGGGCTGCGCGAGCAGTACTTC. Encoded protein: CASSLATDRGLREQYF.

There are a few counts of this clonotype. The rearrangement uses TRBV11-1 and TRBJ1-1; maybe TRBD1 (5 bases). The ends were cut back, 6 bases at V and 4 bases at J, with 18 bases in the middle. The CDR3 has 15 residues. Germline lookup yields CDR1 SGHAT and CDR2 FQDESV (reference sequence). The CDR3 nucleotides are TGTGCCAGCAGTAACCCTGGGCAGGGAAGCACTGAAGCTTTCTTT. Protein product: CASSNPGQGSTEAFF.

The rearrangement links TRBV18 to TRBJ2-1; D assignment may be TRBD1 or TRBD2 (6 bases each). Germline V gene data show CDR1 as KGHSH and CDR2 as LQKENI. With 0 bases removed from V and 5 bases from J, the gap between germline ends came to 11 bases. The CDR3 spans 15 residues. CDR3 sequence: CASSPPSRGDNEQFF. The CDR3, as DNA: TGTGCCAGCTCACCACCGAGTAGGGGGGACAATGAGCAGTTCTTC. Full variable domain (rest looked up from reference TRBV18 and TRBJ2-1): NAGVMQNPRHLVRRRGQEARLRCSPMKGHSHVYWYRQLPEEGLKFMVYLQKENIIDESGMPKERFSAEFPKEGPSILRIQQVVRGDSAAYFCASSPPSRGDNEQFFGPGTRLTVL.

As DNA, the CDR3 is TGCAGTGCCAGGAAACCTGCGGCTAGCCTTTTCTACGAGCAGTACTTC. This encodes CSARKPAASLFYEQYF. The chain employs TRBV20-1 and TRBJ2-7; possibly TRBD2 for D (5 bases). Germline V gene data show CDR1 as DFQATT and CDR2 as SNEGSKA (reference sequence). The CDR3 is made up of 16 amino acids. The V end was cut by 6 bases, the J end by 3 bases, with 24 bases between.

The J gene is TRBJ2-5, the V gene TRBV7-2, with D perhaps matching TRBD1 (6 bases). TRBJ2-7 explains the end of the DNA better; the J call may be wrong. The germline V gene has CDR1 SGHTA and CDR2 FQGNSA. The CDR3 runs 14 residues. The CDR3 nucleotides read TGTGCCAGCAGGGTCAGGGGCATCTCCTACGAGCAGTACTTC. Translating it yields CASRVRGISYEQYF.

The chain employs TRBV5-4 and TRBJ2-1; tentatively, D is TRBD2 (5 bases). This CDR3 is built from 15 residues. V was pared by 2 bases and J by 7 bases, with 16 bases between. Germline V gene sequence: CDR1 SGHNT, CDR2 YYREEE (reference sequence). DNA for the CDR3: TGTGCCAGCAGCTTTTTGGCTAGCCATGGGAATGAGCAGTTCTTC. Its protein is CASSFLASHGNEQFF.

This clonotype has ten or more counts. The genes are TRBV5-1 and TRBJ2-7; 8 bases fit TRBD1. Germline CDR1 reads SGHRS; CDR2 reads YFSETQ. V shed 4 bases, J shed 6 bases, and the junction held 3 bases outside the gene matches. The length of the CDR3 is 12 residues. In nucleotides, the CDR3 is TGCGCCAGCAGCATGACAGGGGCCGAGCAGTACTTC. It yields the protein CASSMTGAEQYF.

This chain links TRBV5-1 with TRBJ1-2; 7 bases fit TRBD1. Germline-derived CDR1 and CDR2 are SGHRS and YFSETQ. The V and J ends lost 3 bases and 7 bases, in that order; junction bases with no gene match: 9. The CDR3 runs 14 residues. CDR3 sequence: CASSSKDRLSGYTF. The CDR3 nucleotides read TGCGCCAGCAGCTCGAAGGACAGGCTCAGTGGCTACACCTTC.

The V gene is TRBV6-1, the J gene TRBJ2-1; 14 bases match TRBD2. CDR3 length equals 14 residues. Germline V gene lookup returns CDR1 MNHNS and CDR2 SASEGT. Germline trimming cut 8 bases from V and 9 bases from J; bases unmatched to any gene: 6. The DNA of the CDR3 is TGTGCCAGCGCTGAGGGACTAGCGGGGGCTGAGCAGTTCTTC. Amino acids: CASAEGLAGAEQFF.

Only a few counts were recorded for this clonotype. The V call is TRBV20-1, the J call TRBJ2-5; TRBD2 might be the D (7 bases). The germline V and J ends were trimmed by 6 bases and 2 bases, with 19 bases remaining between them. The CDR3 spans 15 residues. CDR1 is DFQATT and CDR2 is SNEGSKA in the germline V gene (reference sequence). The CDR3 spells CSAPSAGAFQETQYF. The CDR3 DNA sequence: TGCAGTGCCCCTTCGGCGGGGGCCTTTCAAGAGACCCAGTACTTC.

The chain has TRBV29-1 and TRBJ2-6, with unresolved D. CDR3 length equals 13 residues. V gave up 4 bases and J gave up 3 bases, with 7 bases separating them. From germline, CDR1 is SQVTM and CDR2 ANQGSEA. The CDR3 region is CSVAGVGANVLTF. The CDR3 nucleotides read TGCAGCGTTGCTGGGGTTGGGGCCAACGTCCTGACTTTC.

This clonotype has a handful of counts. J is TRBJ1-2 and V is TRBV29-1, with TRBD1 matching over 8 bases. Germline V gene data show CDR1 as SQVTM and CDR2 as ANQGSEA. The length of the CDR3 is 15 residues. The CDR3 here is CIKSSDRGFDYGYTF. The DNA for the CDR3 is TGCATAAAATCTAGCGACAGGGGCTTTGACTATGGCTACACCTTC.

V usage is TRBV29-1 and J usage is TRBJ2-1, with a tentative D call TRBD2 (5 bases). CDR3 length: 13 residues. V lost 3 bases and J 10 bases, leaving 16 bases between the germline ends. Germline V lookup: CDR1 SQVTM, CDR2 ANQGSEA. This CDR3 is CSVETTIRKEQFF. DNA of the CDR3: TGCAGCGTTGAGACTACGATCCGCAAAGAGCAGTTCTTC.

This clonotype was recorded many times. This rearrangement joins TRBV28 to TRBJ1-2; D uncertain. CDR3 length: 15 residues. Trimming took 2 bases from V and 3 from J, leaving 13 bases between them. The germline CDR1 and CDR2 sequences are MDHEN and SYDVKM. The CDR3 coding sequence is TGTGCCAGCAGTTTAACCCTGGACCACTACTATGGCTACACCTTC. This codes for CASSLTLDHYYGYTF.

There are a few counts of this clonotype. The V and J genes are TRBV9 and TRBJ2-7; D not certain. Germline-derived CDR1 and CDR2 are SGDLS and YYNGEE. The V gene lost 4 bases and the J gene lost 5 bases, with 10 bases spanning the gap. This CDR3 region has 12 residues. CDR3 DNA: TGTGCCAGCAGCCCCCAGAGCCACGAGCAGTACTTC. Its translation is CASSPQSHEQYF.

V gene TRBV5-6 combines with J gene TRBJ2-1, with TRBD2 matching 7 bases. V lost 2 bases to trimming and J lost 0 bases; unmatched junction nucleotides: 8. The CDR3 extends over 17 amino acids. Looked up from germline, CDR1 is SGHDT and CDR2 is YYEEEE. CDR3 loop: CASSFSLAASSYNEQFF. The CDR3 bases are TGTGCCAGCAGCTTTTCCCTAGCGGCAAGCTCCTACAATGAGCAGTTCTTC.

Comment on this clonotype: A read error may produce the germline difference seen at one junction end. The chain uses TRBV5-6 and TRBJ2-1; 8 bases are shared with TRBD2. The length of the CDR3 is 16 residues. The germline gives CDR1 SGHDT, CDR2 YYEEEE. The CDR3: CASGLVGAGDLNEQFF. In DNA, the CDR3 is TGTGCCAGCGGCTTAGTAGGAGCGGGAGACCTAAATGAGCAGTTCTTC.

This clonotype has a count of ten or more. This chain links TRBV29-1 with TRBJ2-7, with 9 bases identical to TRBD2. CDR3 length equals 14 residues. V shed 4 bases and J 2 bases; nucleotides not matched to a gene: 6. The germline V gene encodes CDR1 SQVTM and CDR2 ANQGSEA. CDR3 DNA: TGCAGCGTTGGGGGGCTAGCGGGAACCTACGAGCAGTACTTC. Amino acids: CSVGGLAGTYEQYF.

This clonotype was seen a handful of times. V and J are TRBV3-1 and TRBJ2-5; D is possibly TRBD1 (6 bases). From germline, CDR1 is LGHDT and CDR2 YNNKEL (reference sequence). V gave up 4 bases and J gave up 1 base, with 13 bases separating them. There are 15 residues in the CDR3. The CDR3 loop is CASSPSGQSQETQYF. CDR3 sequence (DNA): TGTGCCAGCAGCCCATCTGGACAGAGCCAAGAGACCCAGTACTTC.

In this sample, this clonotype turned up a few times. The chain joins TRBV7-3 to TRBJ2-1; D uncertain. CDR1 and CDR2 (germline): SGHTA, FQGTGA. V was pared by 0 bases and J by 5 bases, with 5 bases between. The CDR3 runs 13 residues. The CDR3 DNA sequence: TGTGCCAGCAGCTTAACGACCCACAATGAGCAGTTCTTC. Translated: CASSLTTHNEQFF.

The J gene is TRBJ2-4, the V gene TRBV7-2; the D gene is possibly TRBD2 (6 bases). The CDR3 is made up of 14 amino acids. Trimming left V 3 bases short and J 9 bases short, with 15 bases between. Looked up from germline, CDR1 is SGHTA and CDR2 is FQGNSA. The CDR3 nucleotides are TGTGCCAGCAGCTTTCGGCGGGAAAGGGGCATTCAGTACTTC. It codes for CASSFRRERGIQYF. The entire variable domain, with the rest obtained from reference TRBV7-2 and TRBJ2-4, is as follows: GAGVSQSPSNKVTEKGKDVELRCDPISGHTALYWYRQSLGQGLEFLIYFQGNSAPDKSGLPSDRFSAERTGGSVSTLTIQRTQQEDSAVYLCASSFRRERGIQYFGAGTRLSVL.